This T cell receptor (beta chain) was retrieved from a study of early T cells in non-severe SARS-CoV-2 infection. Study in general: Unsorted whole blood bulk RNA was sequenced, with unpaired chains. General observations from the study: VDJdb matching favored anti-spike CD8 responses, missing private and CD4 specificities.

CDR3 size: 15 residues. CDR1 is SGHRS and CDR2 is YFSETQ in the germline V gene. The V gene end was trimmed by 4 bases and the J gene end by 2 bases; junction bases not matched to a gene: 8. As to this clonotype: Its antigen is unidentified.

Researchers attached unique molecular identifiers to individual cDNA molecules. TCRdb passed the 5' RACE reads through MiXCR, listing each CDR3 protein once. The table includes tens of thousands of distinct CDR3 sequences, 5% to 6.5% detected once. Sequencing input: whole blood. The chain uses TRBV5-1 and TRBJ2-7, with 8 bases matching TRBD2. This sequence was found in an adult who was a healthcare worker with PCR-confirmed SARS-CoV-2 infection or an uninfected control (not recorded which). CDR3 region: CASSPPARGAYEQYF. Written as DNA, the CDR3 is TGCGCCAGCAGCCCGCCGGCGCGGGGGGCCTACGAGCAGTACTTC. The whole variable domain, remainder taken from reference TRBV5-1 and TRBJ2-7, is KAGVTQTPRYLIKTRGQQVTLSCSPISGHRSVSWYQQTPGQGLQFLFEYFSETQRNKGNFPGRFSGRQFSNSRSEMNVSTLELGDSALYLCASSPPARGAYEQYFGPGTRLTVT.